This T cell receptor beta chain was sequenced for a study of Tregs in tolerant kidney transplant recipients. Between the trimmed V and J ends, which lost 0 bases and 4 bases, there was a span of 13 bases. The germline CDR1 and CDR2 sequences are GTSNPN and SVGIG (reference sequence). CDR3 length equals 15 residues. Whole-study findings and limits: Biological reproducibility was not directly addressed, but technical replication error appeared minimal. Donor-specific Treg expansion exceeded global Treg expansion in tolerant patients, suggesting antigen drive. Some patients' samples used different primers over time, so nucleotide sequences weren't comparable.

Comments on this clone: The antigen is not known. The CDR3 is cut off 3 residues early in the read; its end comes from the germline J gene.

The nonmyeloablative bone marrow transplants came from related graft donors, with transient mixed chimerism. Unstimulated regulatory T cells (CD4+CD25+CD127-), CD4+CD25- non-regulatory cells, CD4 and CD8 cells were FACS-sorted from thawed PBMCs. Method: immunoSEQ multiplex PCR; TCRdb's copy keeps in-frame clones and lacks some. This sample's clone table lists roughly 10,000 clones. The sample was CD8+ T cells from blood (PBMCs), taken 24 months after the transplant. This sequence originates from a human patient who received a combined kidney and bone marrow transplant. Some T cells may be provided by the graft donor. J is TRBJ2-1 and V is TRBV30, with a possible D match to TRBD1 (7 bases). The CDR3 is CAWSVWAGQYNEQFF. The DNA read from the CDR3 is TGTGCCTGGAGTGTATGGGCGGGACAGTACAATGAG.